Listed below are T cell receptor beta chains from one sample, sequenced in a study of cytomegalovirus exposure and HLA in healthy donors. Generated by immunoSEQ multiplex PCR, the TCRdb table keeps only in-frame clones and is missing some. The sample shows around 170,000 clones, over 60% of them seen only once. Sequencing input: PBMCs. These receptors all stem from a girl aged 5 to 17 in good health and CMV-seronegative. Both conserved end residues are part of each CDR3. D genes are given only for firm matches. Clone size is not always given. Where it is, it says once, few, many or a class for expanded clones.

v_gene: TRBV5-4
d_gene: NA
j_gene: TRBJ1-4
abundance: NA
CDR3nt: TGTGCCAGCAGCCAAGACAGGCCTAATGAAAAACTGTTTTTT
CDR3aa: CASSQDRPNEKLFF

v_gene: TRBV10-1
d_gene: NA
j_gene: TRBJ2-7
abundance: NA
CDR3nt: TGCGCCAGCAGTGAGTCCTCAGTGTACGAGCAGTACTTC
CDR3aa: CASSESSVYEQYF

v_gene: TRBV5-1
d_gene: TRBD1
j_gene: TRBJ1-1
abundance: few
CDR3nt: TGCGCCAGCAGCGGGACAGGGGAAGTGAACACTGAAGCTTTCTTT
CDR3aa: CASSGTGEVNTEAFF

v_gene: TRBV20-1
d_gene: NA
j_gene: TRBJ2-1
abundance: NA
CDR3nt: TGCAGTGCTGCGGGCAATGAGCAGTTCTTC
CDR3aa: CSAAGNEQFF

v_gene: TRBV4-1
d_gene: NA
j_gene: TRBJ2-7
abundance: NA
CDR3nt: TGCGCCAGCAGCCAAGATTGGGGCGCTCAGGGCTACGAGCAGTACTTC
CDR3aa: CASSQDWGAQGYEQYF

v_gene: TRBV7-9
d_gene: NA
j_gene: TRBJ2-5
abundance: once
CDR3nt: TGTGCCAGCAGCCTCAAGGGGGAGACCCAGTACTTC
CDR3aa: CASSLKGETQYF

v_gene: TRBV27
d_gene: TRBD1
j_gene: TRBJ2-6
abundance: NA
CDR3nt: TGTGCCAGCAGTTTCAGGGACAGGGTTTCCTCCTCTGGGGCCAACGTCCTGACTTTC
CDR3aa: CASSFRDRVSSSGANVLTF

v_gene: TRBV5-1
d_gene: NA
j_gene: TRBJ2-5
abundance: few
CDR3nt: TGCGCCAGCACCGGGGGAGTGGAGACCCAGTACTTC
CDR3aa: CASTGGVETQYF

v_gene: TRBV15
d_gene: NA
j_gene: TRBJ2-3
abundance: NA
CDR3nt: TGTGCCACCGGGATGGAGGCGGATACGCAGTATTTT
CDR3aa: CATGMEADTQYF

v_gene: TRBV7-9
d_gene: NA
j_gene: TRBJ1-3
abundance: once
CDR3nt: TGTGCCAGCAGCTCCAAGACAGAATCTGGAAACACCATATATTTT
CDR3aa: CASSSKTESGNTIYF

v_gene: TRBV11-2
d_gene: NA
j_gene: TRBJ2-5
abundance: NA
CDR3nt: TGTGCCAGCAGCTTATTAGCAGGGCAAGAGACCCAGTACTTC
CDR3aa: CASSLLAGQETQYF

v_gene: TRBV5-1
d_gene: NA
j_gene: TRBJ1-3
abundance: NA
CDR3nt: TGCGCCAGCAGCTTGGACAGGGCCACTGGAAACACCATATATTTT
CDR3aa: CASSLDRATGNTIYF

v_gene: TRBV5-1
d_gene: TRBD2
j_gene: TRBJ2-5
abundance: NA
CDR3nt: TGTGCCAGCAACGAGCGGGGGGGCTTGGAGACCCAGTACTTC
CDR3aa: CASNERGGLETQYF

v_gene: TRBV13
d_gene: TRBD2
j_gene: TRBJ2-1
abundance: NA
CDR3nt: TGTGCCACCCCCACCGCGCGGGGGGGAACCTACAATGAGCAGTTCTTC
CDR3aa: CATPTARGGTYNEQFF

v_gene: TRBV5-1
d_gene: NA
j_gene: TRBJ2-5
abundance: NA
CDR3nt: TGCGCCAGCAGCCTGCTAGGGGCGGGGGAGACCCAGTACTTC
CDR3aa: CASSLLGAGETQYF

v_gene: TRBV7-7
d_gene: NA
j_gene: TRBJ2-5
abundance: few
CDR3nt: TGTGCTAGCAGCTTACAGGGAATTGAAGAGACCCAGTACTTC
CDR3aa: CASSLQGIEETQYF

v_gene: TRBV9
d_gene: TRBD1
j_gene: TRBJ1-3
abundance: NA
CDR3nt: TGTGCCAGCAGCGGTACCGGGACAGGGGCCGGAAACACCATATATTTT
CDR3aa: CASSGTGTGAGNTIYF

v_gene: TRBV7-8
d_gene: TRBD1
j_gene: TRBJ2-1
abundance: NA
CDR3nt: TGTGCCAGCAGCTTAGGACGGGACAGATGGAGTGAGCAGTTCTTC
CDR3aa: CASSLGRDRWSEQFF

v_gene: TRBV6-6
d_gene: TRBD1
j_gene: TRBJ1-4
abundance: NA
CDR3nt: TGTGCCAGCAGGCATATTCCGGGGACAGGGCGCGAAAAACTGTTTTTT
CDR3aa: CASRHIPGTGREKLFF

v_gene: TRBV4-1
d_gene: NA
j_gene: TRBJ1-1
abundance: NA
CDR3nt: TGCGCCAGCAGCCAAGATCCGACAGCCACAATGGGAAACACTGAAGCTTTCTTT
CDR3aa: CASSQDPTATMGNTEAFF

v_gene: TRBV28
d_gene: NA
j_gene: TRBJ2-7
abundance: NA
CDR3nt: TGTGCCAGCCGGGACACCTTCTCCTACGAGCAGTACTTC
CDR3aa: CASRDTFSYEQYF

v_gene: TRBV7-9
d_gene: TRBD2
j_gene: TRBJ2-1
abundance: few
CDR3nt: TGTGCCAGCAGCCCCGGCGGGGGCTCCTACAATGAGCAGTTCTTC
CDR3aa: CASSPGGGSYNEQFF

v_gene: TRBV6-5
d_gene: NA
j_gene: TRBJ2-7
abundance: NA
CDR3nt: TGTGCCAGCAACCGTAGGGGCCAGGGAAGCTACGAGCAGTACTTC
CDR3aa: CASNRRGQGSYEQYF

v_gene: TRBV18
d_gene: TRBD1
j_gene: TRBJ1-1
abundance: once
CDR3nt: TGTGCCAGCTCCCTTCTCACAGGGGAGATGAACACTGAAGCTTTCTTT
CDR3aa: CASSLLTGEMNTEAFF

v_gene: TRBV10-3
d_gene: TRBD1
j_gene: TRBJ1-5
abundance: NA
CDR3nt: TGTGCCATCAGAGGACAGGGCGGGCAGCCCCAGCATTTT
CDR3aa: CAIRGQGGQPQHF

v_gene: TRBV4-1
d_gene: TRBD2
j_gene: TRBJ2-1
abundance: NA
CDR3nt: TGCGCCAGCAGCCAAGATGAAAGGGGACTACATGGGTTCTTC
CDR3aa: CASSQDERGLHGFF

v_gene: TRBV15
d_gene: NA
j_gene: TRBJ1-3
abundance: NA
CDR3nt: TGTGCCACCAGCAGAGAAGACAGGCCCTACTCTGGAAACACCATATATTTT
CDR3aa: CATSREDRPYSGNTIYF

v_gene: TRBV5-1
d_gene: TRBD2
j_gene: TRBJ2-1
abundance: NA
CDR3nt: TGCGCCAGCAGCTTGTCCGGACTAGCGGCCAATGAGCAGTTCTTC
CDR3aa: CASSLSGLAANEQFF

v_gene: TRBV5-4
d_gene: NA
j_gene: TRBJ1-1
abundance: NA
CDR3nt: TGTGCCAGCAGCCCACCGGGACAACGGAACACTGAAGCTTTCTTT
CDR3aa: CASSPPGQRNTEAFF

v_gene: TRBV5-1
d_gene: TRBD2
j_gene: TRBJ2-3
abundance: NA
CDR3nt: TGCGCCAGCAGCTTGGAGATTAGCGGGACAGATACGCAGTATTTT
CDR3aa: CASSLEISGTDTQYF

v_gene: TRBV7-9
d_gene: NA
j_gene: TRBJ1-4
abundance: few
CDR3nt: TGTGCCAGCAGCCCGAGGGTCCCTTCACCTGCAACTAATGAAAAACTGTTTTTT
CDR3aa: CASSPRVPSPATNEKLFF

v_gene: TRBV27
d_gene: TRBD2
j_gene: TRBJ2-5
abundance: NA
CDR3nt: TGTGCCACCGGGACTAGCGGGGTGCCTGAGACCCAGTACTTC
CDR3aa: CATGTSGVPETQYF

v_gene: TRBV19
d_gene: TRBD1
j_gene: TRBJ1-4
abundance: NA
CDR3nt: TGTGCCAGTAGTCATCCGGGACAGGGTAACGAAAAACTGTTTTTT
CDR3aa: CASSHPGQGNEKLFF

v_gene: TRBV6-5
d_gene: NA
j_gene: TRBJ1-2
abundance: NA
CDR3nt: TGTGCCAGCAGTTATGTCGAACAGAGCCATTATGGCTACACCTTC
CDR3aa: CASSYVEQSHYGYTF

v_gene: TRBV7-9
d_gene: NA
j_gene: TRBJ1-2
abundance: NA
CDR3nt: TGTGCCAGCAGCTTGAGACAGAACTATGGCTACACCTTC
CDR3aa: CASSLRQNYGYTF

v_gene: TRBV5-1
d_gene: TRBD1
j_gene: TRBJ2-7
abundance: few
CDR3nt: TGCGCCAGCAGCTTGGGAGGGACAGGGGCCTACGAGCAGTACTTC
CDR3aa: CASSLGGTGAYEQYF

v_gene: TRBV6-1
d_gene: NA
j_gene: TRBJ2-3
abundance: NA
CDR3nt: TGTGCCAGCGCTCTAAAGGGGGGGCGCGTGGATACGCAGTATTTT
CDR3aa: CASALKGGRVDTQYF

v_gene: TRBV7-6
d_gene: NA
j_gene: TRBJ1-2
abundance: NA
CDR3nt: TGTGCCAGCAGCTTAGCCACGACAGGACCCTATGGCTACACCTTC
CDR3aa: CASSLATTGPYGYTF

v_gene: TRBV6-4
d_gene: TRBD1
j_gene: TRBJ1-1
abundance: NA
CDR3nt: TGTGCCAGCAGTGAGGACAGGGGGGACACTGAAGCTTTCTTT
CDR3aa: CASSEDRGDTEAFF

v_gene: TRBV7-9
d_gene: TRBD2
j_gene: TRBJ2-7
abundance: few
CDR3nt: TGTGCCAGCAGCCTTAGCGGGACCTACGAGCAGTACTTC
CDR3aa: CASSLSGTYEQYF

v_gene: TRBV7-9
d_gene: TRBD1
j_gene: TRBJ1-3
abundance: NA
CDR3nt: TGTGCCAGCAGCTCGGGGACAGACTTTGGAAACACCATATATTTT
CDR3aa: CASSSGTDFGNTIYF

v_gene: TRBV4-1
d_gene: TRBD1
j_gene: TRBJ2-1
abundance: NA
CDR3nt: TGCGCCAGCAGCAACCCTGCCAGGGGGCGAAACAATGAGCAGTTCTTC
CDR3aa: CASSNPARGRNNEQFF

v_gene: TRBV15
d_gene: NA
j_gene: TRBJ1-5
abundance: NA
CDR3nt: TGTGCCACCAGCAGCGCCTATGGGGGGATAGGAAATCAGCCCCAGCATTTT
CDR3aa: CATSSAYGGIGNQPQHF

v_gene: TRBV28
d_gene: NA
j_gene: TRBJ1-5
abundance: NA
CDR3nt: TGTGCCAGCAGCGACCACAGGGACAATCAGCCCCAGCATTTT
CDR3aa: CASSDHRDNQPQHF

v_gene: TRBV4-1
d_gene: NA
j_gene: TRBJ1-3
abundance: few
CDR3nt: TGCGCCAGCAGAAAGGGGTCGGACGACAGCTCTGGAAACACCATATATTTT
CDR3aa: CASRKGSDDSSGNTIYF

v_gene: TRBV12-5
d_gene: NA
j_gene: TRBJ1-2
abundance: NA
CDR3nt: TGTGCTAGTGCAGAGGACAGTAACTATGGCTACACCTTC
CDR3aa: CASAEDSNYGYTF

v_gene: TRBV9
d_gene: NA
j_gene: TRBJ1-5
abundance: NA
CDR3nt: TGTGCCAGCAGCGTGTCAGGGTCTGGGCCCCAGCATTTT
CDR3aa: CASSVSGSGPQHF